The 6 T cell receptor beta chains below were found in one sample sequenced in a study of T-cell reconstitution after alpha-beta-depleted transplantation in children. For TCRbeta, the library was prepared with unique molecular identifiers. In TCRdb, the PCR reads were re-called with MiXCR into one record per CDR3 protein. The table lists a few hundred thousand distinct CDR3 sequences, approximately 13% of them singletons. Sequences were derived from PBMCs, mostly from graft donor cells, sampled 360 days after TCRalphabeta/CD19-depleted stem cell transplant. The receptors derive from a male patient younger than 18 who had a stem cell transplant for acute myeloid leukemia, so the T cells may come from the graft donor.

The V and J genes are TRBV4-3 and TRBJ2-6, with D possibly matching TRBD1 (5 bases). The V gene lost 6 bases and the J gene lost 3 bases, with 12 bases spanning the gap. Per germline, CDR1 LGHNA and CDR2 YSLEER. This CDR3 comprises 15 residues. The CDR3 region is CASRKAQGGANVLTF. The CDR3 DNA reads as TGCGCCAGCAGGAAAGCTCAGGGTGGGGCCAACGTCCTGACTTTC.

Here the CDR3 DNA reads TGTGCCAGCAGGGAGAGACAGGGGGGGGGCAAAAACATTCAGTACTTC. Translation gives CASRERQGGGKNIQYF. This sequence joins TRBV7-8 and TRBJ2-4; 9 bases fit TRBD1. Germline V gives CDR1 SGHVS, CDR2 FQNEAQ. J gave up 3 bases and V 6 bases, and 9 bases lay outside the gene matches. There are 16 residues in the CDR3.

This clonotype appeared many times. The chain couples TRBV7-2 to TRBJ1-5; D uncertain. CDR1 and CDR2 (germline): SGHTA, FQGNSA. Trimming pared 2 bases from V and 6 bases from J, leaving 8 bases between. The CDR3 is made up of 13 amino acids. CDR3 nucleotide sequence: TGTGCCAGCAGCTTACTAGGCGGTCAGCCCCAGCATTTT. Translated, it gives CASSLLGGQPQHF.

In its sample, this clonotype was seen once. The chain recombines TRBV7-3 with TRBJ2-2, with D possibly being TRBD2 (5 bases). Germline V gene lookup returns CDR1 SGHTA and CDR2 FQGTGA. The V end was cut by 5 bases, the J end by 5 bases, with 9 bases between. The CDR3 has 13 residues. The CDR3 DNA is TGTGCCAGCAGCGGGAGCTGGACCGGGGAGCTGTTTTTT. Protein product: CASSGSWTGELFF.

This clonotype showed up just a few times. V is TRBV20-1 and J is TRBJ2-5, with 12 bases matching TRBD2. The CDR3 is 17 amino acids. Germline V gene lookup returns CDR1 DFQATT and CDR2 SNEGSKA (reference sequence). V lost 0 bases and J lost 2; bases outside the gene matches: 7. In DNA form, the CDR3 reads TGCAGTGCTAGAGATGATTGGACTAGCGGGATTCAAGAGACCCAGTACTTC. Translation gives CSARDDWTSGIQETQYF.

In its sample, this clonotype was seen many times. V gene TRBV4-3 combines with J gene TRBJ2-7; 10 bases fit TRBD2. Germline V gene sequence: CDR1 LGHNA, CDR2 YSLEER. The CDR3 sequence is 16 residues long. J lost 4 bases, V lost 0 bases, and 6 bases had no gene match. This CDR3 is CASSQDPQREGYEQYF. Written as DNA, the CDR3 is TGCGCCAGCAGCCAAGACCCCCAGCGGGAGGGTTACGAGCAGTACTTC.